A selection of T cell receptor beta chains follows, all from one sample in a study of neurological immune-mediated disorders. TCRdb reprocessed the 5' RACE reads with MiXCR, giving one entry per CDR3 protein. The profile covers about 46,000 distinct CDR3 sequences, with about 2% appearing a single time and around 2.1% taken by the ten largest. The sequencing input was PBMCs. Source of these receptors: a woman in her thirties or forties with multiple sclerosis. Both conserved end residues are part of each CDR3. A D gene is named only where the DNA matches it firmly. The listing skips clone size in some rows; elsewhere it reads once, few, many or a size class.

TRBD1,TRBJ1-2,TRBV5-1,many,CASSPRQGKGYTF,TGCGCCAGCAGCCCCAGACAGGGGAAAGGCTACACCTTC
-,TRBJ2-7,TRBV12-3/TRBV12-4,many,CASSRGGTSYEQYF,TGTGCCAGCAGCCGCGGGGGCACGTCCTACGAGCAGTACTTC
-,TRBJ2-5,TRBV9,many,CASSLDVGETQYF,TGTGCCAGCAGCTTAGATGTGGGTGAGACCCAGTACTTC
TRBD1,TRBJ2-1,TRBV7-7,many,CASSSDRGNEQFF,TGTGCCAGCAGCTCTGACAGGGGCAATGAGCAGTTCTTC
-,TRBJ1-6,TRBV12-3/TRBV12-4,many,CASSPQGFYNSPLHF,TGTGCCAGCAGTCCTCAGGGGTTTTATAATTCACCCCTCCACTTT
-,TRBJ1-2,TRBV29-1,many,CSVEPTGHEGNYGYTF,TGCAGCGTTGAACCCACGGGACACGAAGGAAACTATGGCTACACCTTC
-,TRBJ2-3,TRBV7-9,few,CANSFPSTDTQYF,TGTGCCAACAGCTTTCCTAGCACAGATACGCAGTATTTT
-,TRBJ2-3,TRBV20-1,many,CSATQGGADTQYF,TGCAGTGCTACGCAGGGGGGCGCAGATACGCAGTATTTT
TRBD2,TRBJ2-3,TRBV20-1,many,CRSSGGADTDTQYF,TGCAGGAGCAGCGGGGGGGCCGACACAGATACGCAGTATTTT
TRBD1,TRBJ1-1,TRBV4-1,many,CASSQERTGVAYTEAFF,TGCGCCAGCAGCCAAGAGCGGACAGGGGTAGCCTACACTGAAGCTTTCTTT
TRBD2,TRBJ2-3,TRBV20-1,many,CSAKGAGAITDTQYF,TGCAGTGCTAAGGGAGCGGGGGCAATCACAGATACGCAGTATTTT
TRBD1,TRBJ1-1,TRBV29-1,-,CSVLLGTGTTEAFF,TGCAGCGTTCTTCTTGGGACAGGGACAACTGAAGCTTTCTTT
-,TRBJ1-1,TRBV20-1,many,CSARGGLIYNTEAFF,TGCAGTGCTAGAGGGGGACTTATCTATAACACTGAAGCTTTCTTT
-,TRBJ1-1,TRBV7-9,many,CASSELLGTEAFF,TGTGCCAGCAGCGAACTCCTCGGCACTGAAGCTTTCTTT
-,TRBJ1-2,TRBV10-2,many,CASSRDTIYGYTF,TGCGCCAGCAGTAGGGACACCATCTATGGCTACACCTTC
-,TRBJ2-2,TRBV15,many,CATSRDSYTGELFF,TGTGCCACCAGCAGAGATAGTTACACCGGGGAGCTGTTTTTT
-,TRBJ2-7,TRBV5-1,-,CASSSDSGSEQYF,TGCGCCAGCAGCTCGGACAGTGGAAGTGAGCAGTACTTC
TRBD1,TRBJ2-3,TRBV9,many,CASSGRRGRGDTQYF,TGTGCCAGCAGTGGTCGCAGGGGGCGCGGAGATACGCAGTATTTT
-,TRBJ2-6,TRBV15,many,CATSSSERDSGANVLTF,TGTGCCACCAGCAGTAGCGAGAGGGACTCTGGGGCCAACGTCCTGACTTTC
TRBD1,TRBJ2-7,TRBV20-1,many,CSVRQGRSDEQYF,TGCAGTGTTCGACAGGGGAGGAGTGATGAGCAGTACTTC
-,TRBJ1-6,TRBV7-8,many,CASSFTDSSPLHF,TGTGCCAGCAGCTTCACCGACAGTTCACCCCTCCACTTT
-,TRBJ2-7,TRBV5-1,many,CASSSYVGLGNLEQYF,TGCGCCAGCAGCTCCTACGTTGGTCTGGGCAACCTCGAGCAGTACTTC
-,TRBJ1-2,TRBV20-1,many,CSARGDNYGYTF,TGCAGTGCCAGGGGAGATAACTATGGCTACACCTTC
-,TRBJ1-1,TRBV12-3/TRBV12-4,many,CASSSGPTGAFF,TGTGCCAGCAGTTCAGGGCCGACCGGAGCTTTCTTT
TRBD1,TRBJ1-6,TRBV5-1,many,CASSLDPRGRDRGYSPLHF,TGCGCCAGCAGCTTGGACCCTCGGGGGCGGGACAGGGGGTATTCACCCCTCCACTTT
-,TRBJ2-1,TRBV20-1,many,CSARLVNEQFF,TGCAGTGCTAGACTAGTCAATGAGCAGTTCTTC
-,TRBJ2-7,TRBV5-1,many,CASSIQGYEQYF,TGCGCCAGCAGCATACAGGGATACGAGCAGTACTTC
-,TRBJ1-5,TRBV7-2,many,CASSPRMNNQPQHF,TGTGCCAGCAGCCCGCGCATGAACAATCAGCCCCAGCATTTT
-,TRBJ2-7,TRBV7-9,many,CASSAESYEQYF,TGTGCCAGCAGCGCGGAAAGCTACGAGCAGTACTTC
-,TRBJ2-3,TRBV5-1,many,CASSLIEDTQYF,TGCGCCAGCAGCTTGATAGAAGATACGCAGTATTTT
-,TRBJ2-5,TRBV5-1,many,CASSIPRETQYF,TGCGCCAGCAGCATACCTCGAGAGACCCAGTACTTC
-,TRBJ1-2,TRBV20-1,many,CSARGGGLSYTF,TGCAGTGCTAGGGGGGGTGGGCTGAGCTACACCTTC
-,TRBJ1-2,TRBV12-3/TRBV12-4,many,CASRSRAGEKYGYTF,TGTGCCAGCAGGTCCAGGGCAGGGGAAAAATATGGCTACACCTTC
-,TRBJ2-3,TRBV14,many,CASSQGKYTQYF,TGTGCCAGCAGCCAAGGGAAGTATACGCAGTATTTT
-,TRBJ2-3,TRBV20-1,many,CSASLAVLTDTQYF,TGCAGTGCTAGTTTAGCGGTGCTCACAGATACGCAGTATTTT
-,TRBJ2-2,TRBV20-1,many,CSATEVETGELFF,TGCAGTGCTACCGAAGTGGAAACCGGGGAGCTGTTTTTT
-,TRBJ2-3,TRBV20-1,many,CSATRADTQYF,TGCAGTGCTACTCGCGCAGATACGCAGTATTTT
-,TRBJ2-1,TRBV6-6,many,CASSARSSYNEQFF,TGTGCCAGCAGCGCCCGGAGCTCCTACAATGAGCAGTTCTTC